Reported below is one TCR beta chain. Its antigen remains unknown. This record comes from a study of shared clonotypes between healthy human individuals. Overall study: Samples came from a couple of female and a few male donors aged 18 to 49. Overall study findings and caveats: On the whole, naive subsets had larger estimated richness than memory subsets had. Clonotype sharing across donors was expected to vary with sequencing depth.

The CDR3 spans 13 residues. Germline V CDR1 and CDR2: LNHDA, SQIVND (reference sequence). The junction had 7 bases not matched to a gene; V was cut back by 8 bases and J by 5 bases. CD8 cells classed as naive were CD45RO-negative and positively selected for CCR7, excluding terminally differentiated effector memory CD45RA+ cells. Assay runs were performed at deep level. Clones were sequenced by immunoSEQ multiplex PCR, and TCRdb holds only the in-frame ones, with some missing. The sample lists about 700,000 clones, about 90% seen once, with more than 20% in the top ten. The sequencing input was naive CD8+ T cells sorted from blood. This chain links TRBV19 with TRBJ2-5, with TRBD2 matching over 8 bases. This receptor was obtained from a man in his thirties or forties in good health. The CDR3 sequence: CASRVAGSETQYF. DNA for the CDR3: TGTGCCAGTCGGGTAGCGGGGTCGGAGACCCAGTACTTC.